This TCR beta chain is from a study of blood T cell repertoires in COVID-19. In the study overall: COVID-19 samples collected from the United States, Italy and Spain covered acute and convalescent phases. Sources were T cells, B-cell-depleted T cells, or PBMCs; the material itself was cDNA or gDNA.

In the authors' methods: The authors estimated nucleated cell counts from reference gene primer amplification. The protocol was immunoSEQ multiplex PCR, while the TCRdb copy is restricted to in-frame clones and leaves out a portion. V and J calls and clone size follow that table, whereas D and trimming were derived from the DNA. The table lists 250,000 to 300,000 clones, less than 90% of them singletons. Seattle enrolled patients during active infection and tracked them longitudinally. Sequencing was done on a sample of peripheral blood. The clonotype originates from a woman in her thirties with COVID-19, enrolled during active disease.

CDR3 coding DNA: TGTGCCAGCAGGCCCTCGATGCTAGGCTACACCTTC. It translates to CASRPSMLGYTF. V is TRBV28 and J is TRBJ1-2, with D unclear. Germline CDR1 reads MDHEN; CDR2 reads SYDVKM. This CDR3 comprises 12 residues. The germline V and J ends were trimmed by 6 bases and 8 bases, with 13 bases remaining between them.